These T cell receptor beta chains were read from a single sample in a study of blood T cell repertoires in COVID-19. Using immunoSEQ multiplex PCR, the repertoire was profiled, and TCRdb retains in-frame clones only, with some absent. The sample records about 270,000 clones, around four fifths being singletons. Sequenced input: peripheral blood. The receptors here all came from a man older than 75 with acute or convalescent COVID-19. Each CDR3 is given with its conserved first and last residue. D genes are given only for firm matches. Some rows have no size entry. The others give once, few or many, or a class for an expanded clone.

v_gene	d_gene	abundance	j_gene	CDR3nt	CDR3aa
TRBV7-2	.	.	TRBJ1-2	TGTGCCAGCAGCTTAGACAGGGACTATGGCTACACCTTC	CASSLDRDYGYTF
TRBV19	.	.	TRBJ1-5	TGTGCCAGTAGTATTGGGGCAGGCCGCTCCAATCAGCCCCAGCATTTT	CASSIGAGRSNQPQHF
TRBV7-3	TRBD2	.	TRBJ2-1	TGTGCCAGCAGCTTAACTTTTGGGAGACTAGCCAACAATGAGCAGTTCTTC	CASSLTFGRLANNEQFF
TRBV4-1	.	.	TRBJ2-1	TGCGCCAGCTCGATACAGTCCTACAATGAGCAGTTCTTC	CASSIQSYNEQFF
TRBV5-1	.	.	TRBJ2-3	TGCGCCAGCAGCCCCGGACAGACTAGCACAGATACGCAGTATTTT	CASSPGQTSTDTQYF
TRBV24-1	.	.	TRBJ2-7	TGTGCCACCAGTGATTTGCAGCGGGTGCAGTACTTC	CATSDLQRVQYF
TRBV27	.	.	TRBJ2-7	TGTGCCAGCAGTTCCATCGACTTAAACTCCTACGAGCAGTACTTC	CASSSIDLNSYEQYF
TRBV28	.	once	TRBJ1-2	TGTGCCAGCAGTCGGGGCTATGGCTACACCTTC	CASSRGYGYTF
TRBV12-3/TRBV12-4	TRBD2	once	TRBJ2-5	TGTGCCAGCAGCGGACTAGCTAAGGAGACCCAGTACTTC	CASSGLAKETQYF
TRBV7-9	.	.	TRBJ1-2	TGTGCCAGCAGCTCAACGCAGGACTATGGCTACACCTTC	CASSSTQDYGYTF
TRBV7-2	.	.	TRBJ2-7	TGTGCCAGCAGCTCCTCTAGCGCCCTCTCCTACGAGCAGTACTTC	CASSSSSALSYEQYF
TRBV7-2	.	.	TRBJ1-2	TGTGCCAGCAGCCCGACCGGGCCCGGGGACTATGGCTACACCTTC	CASSPTGPGDYGYTF
TRBV5-1	TRBD2	.	TRBJ2-2	TGCGCCAGCAGAGAGACTAGCGGGGACGCGGGGGAGCTGTTTTTT	CASRETSGDAGELFF
TRBV24-1	TRBD1	.	TRBJ1-2	TGTGCCACCCAACAACAGGGGAACTATGGCTACACCTTC	CATQQQGNYGYTF
TRBV6-5	.	few	TRBJ1-1	TGTGCCAGCAGCCGCCTAACAGGGCTTGGGACTGAAGCTTTCTTT	CASSRLTGLGTEAFF
TRBV13	.	.	TRBJ2-5	TGTGCCAGCAGAGACGGCCGAAGACAGATGGAGACCCAGTACTTC	CASRDGRRQMETQYF
TRBV2	.	.	TRBJ2-4	TGTGCCAGCAGCGACAGGGGAGGGACCAAAAACATTCAGTACTTC	CASSDRGGTKNIQYF
TRBV15	.	.	TRBJ1-5	TGTGCCACCAGCAGGACCCCCCGGGGCAATCAGCCCCAGCATTTT	CATSRTPRGNQPQHF
TRBV3-1/TRBV3-2	.	.	TRBJ1-1	TGTGCCAGCAGCCAAGACGACAGTAGCACTGAAGCTTTCTTT	CASSQDDSSTEAFF
TRBV18	.	.	TRBJ1-1	TGTGCCAGCTCAACCCGGGTAAACACTGAAGCTTTCTTT	CASSTRVNTEAFF
TRBV5-1	.	.	TRBJ2-3	TGCGCCAGCAGCTTGAGACAGGGGACTACGGATACGCAGTATTTT	CASSLRQGTTDTQYF
TRBV5-6	TRBD1	once	TRBJ1-2	TGTGCCAGCAGCCCCCGGGACAGGGAAAACCGTGGCGATGGCTACACCTTC	CASSPRDRENRGDGYTF
TRBV28	.	.	TRBJ2-7	TGTGCCAGCAGTTTATTTAACTACGAGCAGTACTTC	CASSLFNYEQYF
TRBV7-5	.	.	TRBJ1-2	TGTGCCAGAAGCTCATGGGACGGGGGGACCATTTATGGCTACACCTTC	CARSSWDGGTIYGYTF
TRBV28	TRBD1	.	TRBJ2-7	TGTGCCAGTCACGCGCCGGGACAGAGCTCCTACGAGCAGTACTTC	CASHAPGQSSYEQYF
TRBV28	TRBD2	.	TRBJ2-7	TGTGCCAGCAGTGGGATCGGGAGGTCCCAGGACGAGCAGTACTTC	CASSGIGRSQDEQYF
TRBV15	.	.	TRBJ1-1	TGTGCCACCAGCAGAGATTTGAGAGAGGAAGCTTTCTTT	CATSRDLREEAFF
TRBV2	TRBD2	few	TRBJ2-5	TGTGCCAGCAGCCGGGGGGATCAAGAGACCCAGTACTTC	CASSRGDQETQYF
TRBV5-1	.	.	TRBJ1-2	TGCGCCAGCAGCTTGGCCTTCGGGCAGAGGGCTAACTATGGCTACACCTTC	CASSLAFGQRANYGYTF
TRBV2	.	.	TRBJ1-5	TGTGCCAGCAGTGGGAGGACAGATAGCAATCAGCCCCAGCATTTT	CASSGRTDSNQPQHF
TRBV20-1	.	.	TRBJ2-7	TGCAGTGCTAGCTCAGCCTACGAGCAGTACTTC	CSASSAYEQYF